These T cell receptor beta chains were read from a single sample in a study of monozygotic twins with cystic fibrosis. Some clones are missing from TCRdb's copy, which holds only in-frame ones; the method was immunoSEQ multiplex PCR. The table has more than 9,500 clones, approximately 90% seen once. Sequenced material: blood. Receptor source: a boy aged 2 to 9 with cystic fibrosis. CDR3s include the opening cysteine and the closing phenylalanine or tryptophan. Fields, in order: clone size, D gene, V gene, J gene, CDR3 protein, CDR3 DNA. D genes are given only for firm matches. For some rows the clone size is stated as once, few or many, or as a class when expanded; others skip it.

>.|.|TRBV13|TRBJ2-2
CASSLGRELFF
TGTGCCAGCAGCTTAGGGCGGGAGCTGTTTTTT
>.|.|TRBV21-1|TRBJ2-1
CASSKDETAKRNEQFF
TGTGCCAGCAGCAAAGATGAGACAGCCAAGAGGAATGAGCAGTTCTTC
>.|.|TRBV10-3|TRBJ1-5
CAISESWTVGNQPQHF
TGTGCCATCAGTGAGTCATGGACAGTTGGGAATCAGCCCCAGCATTTT
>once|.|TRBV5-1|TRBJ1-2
CASSLGQEGYTF
TGCGCCAGCAGCTTGGGGCAGGAAGGCTACACCTTC
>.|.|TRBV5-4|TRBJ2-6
CASSLGTRASGANVLTF
TGTGCCAGCAGCTTGGGGACCAGGGCTTCTGGGGCCAACGTCCTGACTTTC
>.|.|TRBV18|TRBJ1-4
CASSPGGIANEKLFF
TGTGCCAGCTCACCAGGGGGGATTGCTAATGAAAAACTGTTTTTT
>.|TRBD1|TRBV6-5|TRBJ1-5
CASSLQGQNQPQHF
TGTGCCAGCAGTCTACAGGGGCAGAATCAGCCCCAGCATTTT
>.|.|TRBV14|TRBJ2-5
CASSLNTWIGETQYF
TGTGCCAGCAGCCTTAACACTTGGATCGGGGAGACCCAGTACTTC
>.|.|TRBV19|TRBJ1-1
CASQSSAEAFF
TGTGCCAGCCAGAGCAGCGCTGAAGCTTTCTTT
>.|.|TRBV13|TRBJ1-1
CASLSYTEAFF
TGTGCCAGCCTTTCGTACACTGAAGCTTTCTTT
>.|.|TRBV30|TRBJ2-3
CAWSPSGVTDTQYF
TGTGCCTGGAGTCCCAGTGGGGTCACAGATACGCAGTATTTT
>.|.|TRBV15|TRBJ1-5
CATSRVGGGNQPQHF
TGTGCCACCAGCAGAGTGGGAGGAGGCAATCAGCCCCAGCATTTT
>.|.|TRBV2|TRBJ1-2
CASIPTGFNYGYTF
TGTGCCAGCATCCCCACAGGGTTTAACTATGGCTACACCTTC
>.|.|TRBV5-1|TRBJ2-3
CASSQDGGWADTQYF
TGCGCCAGCAGCCAGGATGGGGGGTGGGCAGATACGCAGTATTTT
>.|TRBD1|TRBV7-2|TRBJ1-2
CASSLGAPDREDGYTF
TGTGCCAGCAGCCTAGGAGCTCCGGACAGGGAAGATGGCTACACCTTC
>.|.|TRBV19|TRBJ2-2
CASSITGQGYWSGELFF
TGTGCCAGTAGCATTACAGGCCAGGGGTATTGGTCCGGGGAGCTGTTTTTT
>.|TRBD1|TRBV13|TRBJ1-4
CASGQGFNEKLFF
TGTGCCAGCGGACAGGGGTTTAATGAAAAACTGTTTTTT
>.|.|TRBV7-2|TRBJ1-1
CASSLVVSLATEAFF
TGTGCCAGCAGCTTAGTAGTAAGTTTGGCCACTGAAGCTTTCTTT
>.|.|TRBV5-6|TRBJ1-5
CASSLYTSNQPQHF
TGTGCCAGCAGCTTGTATACTAGCAATCAGCCCCAGCATTTT
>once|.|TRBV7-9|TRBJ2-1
CASSPLGGSSYNEQFF
TGTGCCAGCAGCCCCCTTGGGGGGAGCTCCTACAATGAGCAGTTCTTC
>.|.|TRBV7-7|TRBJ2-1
CASSLGLDSYNEQFF
TGTGCCAGCAGCCTTGGACTTGACTCCTACAATGAGCAGTTCTTC
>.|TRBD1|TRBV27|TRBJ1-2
CASSRDRDRARYGYTF
TGTGCCAGCAGCCGCGACCGGGACAGGGCGCGCTATGGCTACACCTTC
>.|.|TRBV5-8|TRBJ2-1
CASSFSHEQFF
TGTGCCAGCAGCTTTAGCCATGAGCAGTTCTTC
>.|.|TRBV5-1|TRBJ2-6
CASTPPSGANVLTF
TGCGCCAGCACACCCCCCTCTGGGGCCAACGTCCTGACTTTC
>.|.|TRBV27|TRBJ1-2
CASSTANYGYTF
TGTGCCAGCAGTACAGCAAACTATGGCTACACCTTC
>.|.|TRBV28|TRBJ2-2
CASRWSGELFF
TGTGCCAGCAGATGGTCCGGGGAGCTGTTTTTT
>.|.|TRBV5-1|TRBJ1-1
CASSLEGGWVSGFEAFF
TGCGCCAGCAGCTTGGAGGGTGGGTGGGTTAGTGGGTTTGAAGCTTTCTTT
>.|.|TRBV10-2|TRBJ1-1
CATNSAGPNTEAFF
TGCGCCACCAATTCCGCGGGGCCGAACACTGAAGCTTTCTTT
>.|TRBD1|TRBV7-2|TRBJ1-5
CASSLMGTGTWTSNQPQHF
TGTGCCAGCAGCTTAATGGGGACAGGGACCTGGACGAGCAATCAGCCCCAGCATTTT
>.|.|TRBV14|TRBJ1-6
CASSSRGGGSPLHF
TGTGCCAGCAGCTCTCGGGGGGGAGGTTCACCCCTCCACTTT
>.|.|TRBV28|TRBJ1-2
CASSFRGAPIYGYTF
TGTGCCAGCAGTTTTCGAGGGGCACCCATCTATGGCTACACCTTC
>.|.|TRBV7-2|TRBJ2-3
CASSLVTGTDTQYF
TGTGCCAGCAGCTTAGTAACTGGCACAGATACGCAGTATTTT
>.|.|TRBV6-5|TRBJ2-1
CASSYRRGASGNEQFF
TGTGCCAGCAGCTACCGGAGGGGGGCCAGCGGCAATGAGCAGTTCTTC
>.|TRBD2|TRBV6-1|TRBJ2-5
CASSQGSGGPQETQYF
TGTGCCAGCAGTCAAGGGAGCGGGGGCCCCCAAGAGACCCAGTACTTC
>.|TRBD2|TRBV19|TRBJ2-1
CATIVGGGANEQFF
TGTGCCACCATTGTAGGCGGGGGGGCCAATGAGCAGTTCTTC